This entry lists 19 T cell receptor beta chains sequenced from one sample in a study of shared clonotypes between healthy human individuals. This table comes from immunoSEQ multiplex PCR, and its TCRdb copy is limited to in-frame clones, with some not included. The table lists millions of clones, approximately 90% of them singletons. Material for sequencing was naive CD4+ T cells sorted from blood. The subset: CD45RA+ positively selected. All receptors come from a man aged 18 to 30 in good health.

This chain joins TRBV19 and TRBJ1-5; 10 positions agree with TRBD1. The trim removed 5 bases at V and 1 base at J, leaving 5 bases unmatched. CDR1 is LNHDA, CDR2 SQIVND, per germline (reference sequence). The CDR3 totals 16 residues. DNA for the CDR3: TGTGCCAGTAGTCCGGAGACAGGGGGCAGCAATCAGCCCCAGCATTTT. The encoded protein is CASSPETGGSNQPQHF.

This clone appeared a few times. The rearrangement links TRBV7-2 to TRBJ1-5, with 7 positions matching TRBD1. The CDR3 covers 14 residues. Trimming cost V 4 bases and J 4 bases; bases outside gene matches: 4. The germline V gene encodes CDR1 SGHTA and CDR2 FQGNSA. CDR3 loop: CASSSTGHNQPQHF. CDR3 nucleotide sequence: TGTGCCAGCAGCTCGACAGGGCATAATCAGCCCCAGCATTTT.

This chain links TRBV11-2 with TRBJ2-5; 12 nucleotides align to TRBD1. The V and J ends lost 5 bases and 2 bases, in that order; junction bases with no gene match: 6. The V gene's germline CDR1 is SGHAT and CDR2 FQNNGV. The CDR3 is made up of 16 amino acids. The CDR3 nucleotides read TGTGCCAGCAGCCCGGGGACAGGGGGCCAGCAAGAGACCCAGTACTTC. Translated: CASSPGTGGQQETQYF. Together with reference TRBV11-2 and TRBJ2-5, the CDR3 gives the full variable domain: EAGVAQSPRYKIIEKRQSVAFWCNPISGHATLYWYQQILGQGPKLLIQFQNNGVVDDSQLPKDRFSAERLKGVDSTLKIQPAKLEDSAVYLCASSPGTGGQQETQYFGPGTRLLVL.

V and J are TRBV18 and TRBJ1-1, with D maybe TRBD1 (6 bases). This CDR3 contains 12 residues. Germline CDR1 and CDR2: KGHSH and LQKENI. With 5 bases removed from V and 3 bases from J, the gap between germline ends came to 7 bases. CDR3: CASSAGDTEAFF. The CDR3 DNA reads TGTGCCAGCTCAGCAGGGGACACTGAAGCTTTCTTT.

CDR3 residues: CASSLLAGAWETQYF. The CDR3 DNA reads TGTGCCAGCAGCTTACTAGCGGGAGCGTGGGAGACCCAGTACTTC. The chain has TRBV7-9 and TRBJ2-5, with 10 bases identical to TRBD2. The V gene end was trimmed by 2 bases and the J gene end by 5 bases; junction bases not matched to a gene: 5. Germline-derived CDR1 and CDR2 are SEHNR and FQNEAQ (reference sequence). The CDR3 totals 15 residues. Full variable domain (missing parts from reference TRBV7-9 and TRBJ2-5): DTGVSQNPRHKITKRGQNVTFRCDPISEHNRLYWYRQTLGQGPEFLTYFQNEAQLEKSRLLSDRFSAERPKGSFSTLEIQRTEQGDSAMYLCASSLLAGAWETQYFGPGTRLLVL.

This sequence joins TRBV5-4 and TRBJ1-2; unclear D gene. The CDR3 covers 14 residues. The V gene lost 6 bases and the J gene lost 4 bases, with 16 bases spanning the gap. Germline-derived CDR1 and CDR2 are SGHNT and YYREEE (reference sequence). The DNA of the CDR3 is TGTGCCAGCACATCTCCGGGGATCGGCTATGGCTACACCTTC. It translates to CASTSPGIGYGYTF.

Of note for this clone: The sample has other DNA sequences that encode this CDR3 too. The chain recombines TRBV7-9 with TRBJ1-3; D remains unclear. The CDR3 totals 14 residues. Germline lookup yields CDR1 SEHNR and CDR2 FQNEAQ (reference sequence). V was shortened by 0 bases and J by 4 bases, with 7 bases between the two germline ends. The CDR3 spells CASSLAGSGNTIYF. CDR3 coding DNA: TGTGCCAGCAGCTTAGCCGGCAGCGGAAACACCATATATTTT.

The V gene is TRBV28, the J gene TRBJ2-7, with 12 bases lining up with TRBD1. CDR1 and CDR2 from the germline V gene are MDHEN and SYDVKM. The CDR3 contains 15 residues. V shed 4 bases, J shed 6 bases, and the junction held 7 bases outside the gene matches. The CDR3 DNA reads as TGTGCCAGCAGTTCCCGGGGGACAGGGGGCGTCGAGCAGTACTTC. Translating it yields CASSSRGTGGVEQYF.

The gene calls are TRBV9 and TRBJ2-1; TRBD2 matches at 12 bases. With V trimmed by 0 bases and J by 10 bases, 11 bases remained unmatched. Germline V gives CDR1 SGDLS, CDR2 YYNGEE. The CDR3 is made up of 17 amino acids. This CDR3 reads CASSVEMTSGRFEEQFF. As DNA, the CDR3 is TGTGCCAGCAGCGTAGAAATGACTAGCGGGAGATTTGAGGAGCAGTTCTTC.

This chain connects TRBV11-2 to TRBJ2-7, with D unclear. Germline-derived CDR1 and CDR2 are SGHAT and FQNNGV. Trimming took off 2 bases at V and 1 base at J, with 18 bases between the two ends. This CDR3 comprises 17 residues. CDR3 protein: CASSLMGPPVRSYEQYF. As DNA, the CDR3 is TGTGCCAGCAGCTTAATGGGCCCCCCAGTGAGGTCCTACGAGCAGTACTTC.

The CDR3: CASSMGAGGELFF. The CDR3 coding sequence is TGTGCCAGTAGTATGGGAGCTGGCGGGGAGCTGTTTTTT. The chain joins TRBV19 to TRBJ2-2; TRBD2 might be the D (5 bases). CDR1 is LNHDA and CDR2 is SQIVND in the germline V gene (reference sequence). The CDR3 consists of 13 residues. The ends were cut back, 3 bases at V and 7 bases at J, with 9 bases in the middle. The variable domain in full, with the rest retrieved from reference TRBV19 and TRBJ2-2, is DGGITQSPKYLFRKEGQNVTLSCEQNLNHDAMYWYRQDPGQGLRLIYYSQIVNDFQKGDIAEGYSVSREKKESFPLTVTSAQKNPTAFYLCASSMGAGGELFFGEGSRLTVL.

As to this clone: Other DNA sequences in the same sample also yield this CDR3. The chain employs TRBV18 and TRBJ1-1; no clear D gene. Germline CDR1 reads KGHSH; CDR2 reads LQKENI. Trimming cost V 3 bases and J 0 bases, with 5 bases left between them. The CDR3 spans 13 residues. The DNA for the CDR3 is TGTGCCAGCTCACCTACGTTGAACACTGAAGCTTTCTTT. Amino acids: CASSPTLNTEAFF.

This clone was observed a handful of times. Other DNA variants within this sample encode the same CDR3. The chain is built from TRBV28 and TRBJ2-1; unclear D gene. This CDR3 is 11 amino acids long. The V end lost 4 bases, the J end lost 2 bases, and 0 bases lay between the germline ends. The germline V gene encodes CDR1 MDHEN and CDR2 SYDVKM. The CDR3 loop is CASSSYNEQFF. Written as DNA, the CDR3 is TGTGCCAGCAGTTCCTACAATGAGCAGTTCTTC.

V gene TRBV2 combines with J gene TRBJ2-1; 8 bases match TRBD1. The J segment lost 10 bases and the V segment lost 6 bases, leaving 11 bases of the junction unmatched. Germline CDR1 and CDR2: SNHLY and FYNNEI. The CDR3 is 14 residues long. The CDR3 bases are TGTGCCAGCAGACACGGACAGGGCCTTGGGGAGCAGTTCTTC. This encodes CASRHGQGLGEQFF.

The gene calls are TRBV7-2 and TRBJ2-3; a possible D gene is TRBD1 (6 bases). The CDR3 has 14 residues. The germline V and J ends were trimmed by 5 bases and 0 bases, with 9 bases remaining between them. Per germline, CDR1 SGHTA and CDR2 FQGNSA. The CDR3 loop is CASSAQGSTDTQYF. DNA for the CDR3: TGTGCCAGCAGCGCACAGGGTAGCACAGATACGCAGTATTTT. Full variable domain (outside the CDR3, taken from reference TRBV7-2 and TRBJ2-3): GAGVSQSPSNKVTEKGKDVELRCDPISGHTALYWYRQSLGQGLEFLIYFQGNSAPDKSGLPSDRFSAERTGGSVSTLTIQRTQQEDSAVYLCASSAQGSTDTQYFGPGTRLTVL.

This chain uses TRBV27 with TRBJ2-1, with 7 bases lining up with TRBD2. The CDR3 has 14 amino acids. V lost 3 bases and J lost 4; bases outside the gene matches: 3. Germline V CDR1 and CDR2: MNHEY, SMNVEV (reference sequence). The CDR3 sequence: CASSFRGLYNEQFF. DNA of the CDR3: TGTGCCAGCAGTTTCCGGGGACTATACAATGAGCAGTTCTTC.

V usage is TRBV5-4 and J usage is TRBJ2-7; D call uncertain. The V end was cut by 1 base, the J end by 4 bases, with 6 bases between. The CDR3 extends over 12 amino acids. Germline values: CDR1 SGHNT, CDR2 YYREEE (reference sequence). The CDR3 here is CASSLKEYEQYF. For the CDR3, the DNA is TGTGCCAGCAGCTTGAAGGAGTACGAGCAGTACTTC.

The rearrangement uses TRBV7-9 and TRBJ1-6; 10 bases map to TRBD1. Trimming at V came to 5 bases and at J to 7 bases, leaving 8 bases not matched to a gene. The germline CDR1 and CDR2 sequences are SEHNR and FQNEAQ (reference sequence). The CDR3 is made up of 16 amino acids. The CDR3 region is CASSPRGTGDNSPLHF. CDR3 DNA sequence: TGTGCCAGCAGCCCCCGCGGGACAGGGGACAATTCACCCCTCCACTTT.

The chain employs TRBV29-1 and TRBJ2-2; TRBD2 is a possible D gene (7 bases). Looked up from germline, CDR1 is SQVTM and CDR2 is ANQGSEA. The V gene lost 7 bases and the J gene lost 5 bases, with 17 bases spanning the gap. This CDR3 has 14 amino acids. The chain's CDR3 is CSADAGALTGELFF. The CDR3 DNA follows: TGCAGCGCTGACGCGGGGGCGCTGACCGGGGAGCTGTTTTTT.